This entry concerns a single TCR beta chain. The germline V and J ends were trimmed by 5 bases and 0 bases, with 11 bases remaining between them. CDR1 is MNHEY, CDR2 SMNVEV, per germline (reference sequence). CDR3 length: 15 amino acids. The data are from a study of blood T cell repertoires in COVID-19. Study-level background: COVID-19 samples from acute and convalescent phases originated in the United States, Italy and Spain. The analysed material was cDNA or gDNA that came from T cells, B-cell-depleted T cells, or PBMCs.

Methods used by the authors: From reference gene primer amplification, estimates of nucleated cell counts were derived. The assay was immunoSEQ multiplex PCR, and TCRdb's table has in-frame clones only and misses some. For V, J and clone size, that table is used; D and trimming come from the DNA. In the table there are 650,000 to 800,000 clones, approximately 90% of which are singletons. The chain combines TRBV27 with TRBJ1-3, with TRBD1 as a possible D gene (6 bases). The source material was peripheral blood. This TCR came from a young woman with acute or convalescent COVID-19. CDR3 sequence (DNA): TGTGCCAGCAGTCTCGGGACAAACTCTGGAAACACCATATATTTT. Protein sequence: CASSLGTNSGNTIYF.